These 9 T cell receptor beta chains came from one sample sequenced in a study of control samples from healthy donors and cancer patients. Data came from immunoSEQ multiplex PCR; TCRdb stores just in-frame clones and leaves some out. The table lists roughly 220,000 clones, about 93% of them singletons, with 1.5% in the top ten. Specimen: blood. These receptor sequences come from a man aged 50-60 years in good health.

This sequence joins TRBV4-3 and TRBJ2-7, with D perhaps matching TRBD1 (5 bases). Germline assignment: CDR1 LGHNA and CDR2 YSLEER. The V end was cut by 0 bases, the J end by 3 bases, with 12 bases between. The CDR3 is 15 residues long. CDR3 coding DNA: TGCGCCAGCAGCCAAGATCGGCAGGGTCTCTACGAGCAGTACTTC. This sequence encodes CASSQDRQGLYEQYF.

This chain uses TRBV6-1 with TRBJ1-2; D is unresolved. The CDR3 contains 12 residues. Trimming cost V 3 bases and J 4 bases, with 6 bases left between them. Germline V gene sequence: CDR1 MNHNS, CDR2 SASEGT. The CDR3 reads CASSERLYGYTF. The CDR3 DNA is TGTGCCAGCAGTGAGAGGCTCTATGGCTACACCTTC.

This clone was counted a single time. V and J are TRBV19 and TRBJ2-2; D is unresolved. Trimming left V 9 bases short and J 2 bases short, with 16 bases between. Per the germline V gene, CDR1 is LNHDA and CDR2 is SQIVND (reference sequence). There are 15 residues in the CDR3. As DNA, the CDR3 is TGTGCCAGCGGGTACAGCACCGTAAACACCGGGGAGCTGTTTTTT. Amino acids: CASGYSTVNTGELFF.

This chain joins TRBV7-9 and TRBJ1-2; TRBD1 is a possible D gene (5 bases). The germline V gene encodes CDR1 SEHNR and CDR2 FQNEAQ (reference sequence). V was clipped by 5 bases and J by 8 bases, with 15 bases between them. This CDR3 is 13 amino acids long. In DNA, the CDR3 is TGTGCCAGCAGCAGGGACTTTCCCTCAGGCTACACCTTC. Encoded protein: CASSRDFPSGYTF.

The rearrangement uses TRBV19 and TRBJ1-5; 8 bases line up with TRBD1. CDR1 LNHDA and CDR2 SQIVND come from the germline V gene (reference sequence). The V segment lost 6 bases and the J segment 7 bases; nucleotides outside the gene matches: 8. The CDR3 sequence is 14 residues long. Here the CDR3 DNA reads TGTGCCAGTAGCAAGGACAGGGTAAAACAGCCCCAGCATTTT. Protein: CASSKDRVKQPQHF.

This chain joins TRBV15 and TRBJ2-2, with D unresolved. V was shortened by 1 base and J by 6 bases, with 6 bases between the two germline ends. Germline CDR1 reads LNHNV; CDR2 reads YYDKDF (reference sequence). This CDR3 contains 13 residues. The CDR3 reads CATSRAHSGELFF. As DNA, the CDR3 is TGTGCCACCAGCAGAGCCCATTCCGGGGAGCTGTTTTTT.

In DNA form, the CDR3 reads TGTGCCAGCAGGGGGACAGGGACTGGGGCCAACGTCCTGACTTTC. Its translation is CASRGTGTGANVLTF. The chain uses TRBV6-5 and TRBJ2-6; 9 bases line up with TRBD1. Germline V gene data show CDR1 as MNHEY and CDR2 as SVGAGI. Unmatched junction bases numbered 2, after V lost 6 bases and J lost 2 bases. The CDR3 has 15 amino acids.

This clone was seen once. The chain combines TRBV7-6 with TRBJ2-2; 9 positions agree with TRBD1. Looked up from germline, CDR1 is SGHVS and CDR2 is FNYEAQ. This CDR3 contains 14 residues. V was clipped by 5 bases and J by 5 bases; unmatched bases: 3. The CDR3 region is CASSRQGVTGELFF. CDR3 sequence (DNA): TGTGCCAGCAGCCGACAGGGGGTGACCGGGGAGCTGTTTTTT.

V is TRBV27 and J is TRBJ2-3; no definite D call. Between the trimmed V and J ends, which lost 11 bases and 3 bases, there was a span of 12 bases. The CDR3 consists of 12 residues. CDR1 is MNHEY and CDR2 is SMNVEV in the germline V gene (reference sequence). The CDR3, as DNA: TGTGCCGAAGGACCTAGGACAGATACGCAGTATTTT. Its translation: CAEGPRTDTQYF.